Below are 13 T cell receptor beta chains sequenced from a single sample in a study of blood T cells in healthy people across ages. A second 7 to 11 cycle PCR used barcoded and J-beta primers. TCRdb redid the calling of the 5' RACE reads with MiXCR, one entry per CDR3 protein. The sample yields about 1.6 million distinct CDR3 sequences, 30% to 40% seen once. Sequencing was performed on blood. The source is a woman aged 30 to 39 in good health.

This clonotype was seen more than once but under ten times. The rearrangement uses TRBV29-1 and TRBJ2-1, with 12 nucleotides matching TRBD2. The length of the CDR3 is 13 residues. J lost 9 bases, V lost 4 bases, and 4 bases had no gene match. Germline loops: CDR1 SQVTM, CDR2 ANQGSEA. This CDR3 reads CSVGLAGDGEQFF. As DNA, the CDR3 is TGCAGCGTTGGACTAGCGGGAGACGGTGAGCAGTTCTTC.

This sequence joins TRBV5-5 and TRBJ1-5; 8 positions agree with TRBD1. Germline lookup yields CDR1 SGHKS and CDR2 YYEKEE (reference sequence). V shed 0 bases, J shed 1 base, and the junction held 12 bases outside the gene matches. The CDR3 runs to 19 residues. The DNA for the CDR3 is TGTGCCAGCAGCTTGGCCCCCGGGACAGGACCTCTAAGCAATCAGCCCCAGCATTTT. It specifies CASSLAPGTGPLSNQPQHF.

The rearrangement joins TRBV7-8 to TRBJ2-5, with no clear D. The germline gives CDR1 SGHVS, CDR2 FQNEAQ. Deletions cut 2 bases from V and 11 bases from J, with 30 bases between. The CDR3 runs to 18 residues. The chain's CDR3 is CASSLSTGLGSSYSEQYF. CDR3 DNA sequence: TGTGCCAGCAGCTTATCGACGGGCTTGGGTAGCTCCTACAGTGAGCAGTACTTC.

CDR3 DNA sequence: TGTGCCAGCAGGGGGCGGCAAACCTACGAGCAGTACTTC. Translated, it gives CASRGRQTYEQYF. The chain links TRBV2 to TRBJ2-4, with TRBD1 as a possible D gene (5 bases). Judging by the DNA end, TRBJ2-7 fits better; the J call may be wrong. The germline V gene has CDR1 SNHLY and CDR2 FYNNEI. The CDR3 sequence is 13 residues long.

DNA of the CDR3: TGCGCCAGCAGCCAGCAAGAGATCGGCAGGGGACACGAGCAGTACTTC. The encoded protein is CASSQQEIGRGHEQYF. The rearrangement links TRBV4-1 to TRBJ2-7; D possibly corresponds to TRBD1 (6 bases). CDR1 MGHRA and CDR2 YSYEKL come from the germline V gene. The ends were cut back, 3 bases at V and 5 bases at J, with 20 bases in the middle. CDR3 length: 16 residues.

The V call is TRBV12-3 or TRBV12-4, the J call TRBJ2-1, with 13 bases aligning to TRBD2. J gave up 6 bases and V 5 bases, and 10 bases lay outside the gene matches. The CDR3 has 17 amino acids. Here the CDR3 reads CASSPPPGTSGINEQFF. CDR3 in DNA: TGTGCCAGCAGTCCACCCCCTGGGACTAGCGGGATCAATGAGCAGTTCTTC.

The V gene is TRBV20-1, the J gene TRBJ2-7, with D possibly called TRBD1 or TRBD2 (5 bases each). This CDR3 spans 14 amino acids. Germline V gene data show CDR1 as DFQATT and CDR2 as SNEGSKA (reference sequence). V was clipped by 0 bases and J by 6 bases, with 15 bases between them. CDR3 DNA: TGCAGTGCTAGAGATCCGGGACCCTCCGTCGAGCAGTACTTC. Its translation: CSARDPGPSVEQYF.

The table lists this clonotype with a few counts. V usage is TRBV7-2 and J usage is TRBJ2-1, with 12 bases that match TRBD2. The ends lost 3 bases at V and 6 bases at J; junction bases unmatched: 15. The CDR3 is 19 residues long. From germline, CDR1 is SGHTA and CDR2 FQGNSA. The CDR3 nucleotides are TGTGCCAGCAGCTTGGATTTTAGTGCTAGCGGGAGGGCCGGCAATGAGCAGTTCTTC. The encoded protein is CASSLDFSASGRAGNEQFF.

For this clonotype: A much larger clone is a single base away; this may be a read error. J is TRBJ2-1 and V is TRBV7-2; 9 positions match TRBD2. The CDR3 loop spans 14 amino acids. V was pared by 4 bases and J by 4 bases, with 2 bases of the junction left unmatched. Germline V gene sequence: CDR1 SGHTA, CDR2 FQGNSA. Written as DNA, the CDR3 is TGTGCCAGCAGCTGGGGACTAGCTTACAATGAGCAGTTCTTC. Translation: CASSWGLAYNEQFF.

The chain has TRBV12-3 or TRBV12-4 and TRBJ2-1, with D perhaps matching TRBD2 (5 bases). Trimming shortened V by 0 bases and J by 5 bases, and 23 bases separated the two germline ends. The length of the CDR3 is 19 residues. CDR3 DNA sequence: TGTGCCAGCAGTTTAGCGGGAGAAATGGTCCTTCTCTACAACAATGAGCAGTTCTTC. Translated, it gives CASSLAGEMVLLYNNEQFF.

This clonotype turned up a few times. The rearrangement uses TRBV20-1 and TRBJ2-1; 7 bases fit TRBD1. The CDR3 length is 13 residues. CDR1 and CDR2 from the germline V gene are DFQATT and SNEGSKA (reference sequence). CDR3 sequence: CSLQRDSYNEQFF. Here the CDR3 DNA reads TGCAGCCTCCAAAGGGACAGTTACAATGAGCAGTTCTTC.

The table lists this clonotype with many counts. The chain has TRBV5-1 and TRBJ2-7, with 11 nucleotides matching TRBD2. The CDR3 runs 17 residues. J gave up 4 bases and V 4 bases, and 13 bases lay outside the gene matches. The V gene's germline CDR1 is SGHRS and CDR2 YFSETQ. The CDR3 sequence is CASSALTSGNGLYEQYF. CDR3 in DNA: TGCGCCAGCAGCGCCCTGACTAGCGGGAACGGTTTGTACGAGCAGTACTTC.

This sequence joins TRBV24-1 and TRBJ2-1; TRBD2 aligns across 10 bases. Germline V gene sequence: CDR1 KGHDR, CDR2 SFDVKD. This CDR3 contains 17 residues. V gave up 4 bases and J gave up 8 bases; unmatched junction bases: 13. For the CDR3, the DNA is TGTGCCACCAGTGACCCCAAAACTAGCGGGATTAGCGATGAGCAGTTCTTC. Amino acid sequence: CATSDPKTSGISDEQFF.